Listed here is a single TCR beta chain. Which antigen it targets is not known. One base away there is no much larger clone; base qualities are not given. TCRbeta CDR3 regions were amplified from genomic DNA by means of the immunoSEQ Assay, a bias-controlled multiplex PCR. The paper's data handling went like this. Nucleated cell counts per sample were estimated from amplification of reference gene primers within the assay. To quantify the absolute abundance of each unique TCRbeta CDR3 rearrangement, sequence reads were collapsed and filtered. For each sample, productive Simpson clonality was calculated as the square root of Simpson's diversity index over productive rearrangements. The clones in this table, taken by TCRdb from immuneACCESS, are in-frame only. Not every clone is retained; where verified, under half of the shortfall comes from an unresolved V gene, and the cause of the rest is unknown. That table gives V, J and clone size, and the DNA gave D and trimming. Present in this sample are approximately 270,000 clones, over 85% of which were seen just once. About 2% of the sample is taken by the ten largest.

These data are taken from a study of blood T cell repertoires in COVID-19 (dated by TCRdb to the early 2020s). General notes on the study: Collaborator samples came from the United States, Italy and Spain and covered acute and convalescent phases of COVID-19. The prospective study material was composed of cDNA or gDNA derived from T cells, B-cell-depleted T cells, or PBMCs. Deeply sampled blood TCRbeta repertoires from subjects exposed to, actively infected with, or recovered from COVID-19 were included in the dataset. A freely available public database, intended as a resource for researchers studying the immune response to SARS-CoV-2, is where the repertoires were released. Samples came from the ongoing ImmuneRACE study (first 160 participants) plus 1,254 subjects from 6 global collaborators. A de-identified subject ID, COVID-19 status, age in years and sex were almost always included in the sample metadata. Where available, HLA class I and class II types were obtained from metadata supplied by the sample provider rather than from assay-based typing.

The CDR3, cysteine through phenylalanine, is 14 amino acids long. Only the CDR3 DNA is retained, 42 bases long and in frame from the first base. Based on the germline V gene (reference sequence), the CDR1 and CDR2 sequences are GTSNPN and SVGIG. The V end loses 7 bases and the J end loses 9 bases, and a stretch of 22 bases separates them. Findings and caveats that apply to the study as a whole: The amount of clinical and demographic metadata varied by source and participant and was provided uncurated.

Participants in the prospective study were aged roughly 18 to 100 years, lived in about two dozen United States geographic areas, and enrolled through a virtual design. To assign participants to cohorts, the prospective study relied on clinical history that participants themselves reported in a screening survey and a study questionnaire. Recovered participants in ImmuneRACE Cohort 3 were defined as having two consecutive negative NP/OP PCR tests, clearance from a healthcare professional, or resolution of symptoms. Each participant in the prospective study had whole blood, serum and a nasopharyngeal or oropharyngeal swab collected by mobile phlebotomists. Participants in the prospective study had the option to provide additional blood draws and questionnaires over a roughly 2-month period. Prospective study blood samples were shipped either frozen or at room temperature before DNA extraction.

Sequenced: PBMCs or T cells enriched from blood (not recorded which). The V and J segments used are TRBV30 and TRBJ2-4, and TRBD2 may be the D gene, going by 5 matching bases. This clonotype was sampled from a woman in her sixties who had recovered from COVID-19. Read as DNA, the sequence is TGTGCCTTTAGAGTTGGGCAGGTTGAGGGCATTCAGTACTTC. This gives the protein CAFRVGQVEGIQYF.